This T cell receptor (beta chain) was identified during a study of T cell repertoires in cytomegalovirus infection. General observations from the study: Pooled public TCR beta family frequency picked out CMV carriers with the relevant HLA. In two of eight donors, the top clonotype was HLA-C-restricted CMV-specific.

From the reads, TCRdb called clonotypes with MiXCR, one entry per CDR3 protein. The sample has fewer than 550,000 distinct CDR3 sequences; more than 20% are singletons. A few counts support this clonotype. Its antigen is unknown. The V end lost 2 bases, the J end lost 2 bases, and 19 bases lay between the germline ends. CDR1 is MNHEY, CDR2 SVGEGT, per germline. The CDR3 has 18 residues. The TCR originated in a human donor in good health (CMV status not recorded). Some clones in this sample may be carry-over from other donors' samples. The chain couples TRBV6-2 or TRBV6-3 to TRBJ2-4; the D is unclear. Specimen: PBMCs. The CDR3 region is CASSYRPFPTASKNIQYF. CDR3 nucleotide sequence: TGTGCCAGCAGTTACCGACCCTTCCCTACAGCTTCCAAAAACATTCAGTACTTC.